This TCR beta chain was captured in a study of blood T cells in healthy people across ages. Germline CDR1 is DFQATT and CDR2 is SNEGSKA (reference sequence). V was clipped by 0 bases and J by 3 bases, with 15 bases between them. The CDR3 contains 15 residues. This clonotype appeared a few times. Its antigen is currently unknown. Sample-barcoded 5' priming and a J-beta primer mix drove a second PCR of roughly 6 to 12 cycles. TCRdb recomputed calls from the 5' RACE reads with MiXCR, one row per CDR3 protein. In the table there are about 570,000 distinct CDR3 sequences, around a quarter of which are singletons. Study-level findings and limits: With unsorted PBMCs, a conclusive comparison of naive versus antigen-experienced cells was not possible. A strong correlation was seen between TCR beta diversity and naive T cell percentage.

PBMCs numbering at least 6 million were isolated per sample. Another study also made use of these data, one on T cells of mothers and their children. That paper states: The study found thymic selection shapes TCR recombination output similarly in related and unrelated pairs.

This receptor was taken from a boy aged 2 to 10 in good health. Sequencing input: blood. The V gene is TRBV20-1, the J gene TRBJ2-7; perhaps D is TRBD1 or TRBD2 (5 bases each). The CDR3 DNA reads TGCAGTGCTAGAGATCCTCAGGGACCGGACTACGAGCAGTACTTC. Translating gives CSARDPQGPDYEQYF.